Listed below are T cell receptor beta chains from one sample, sequenced in a study of response to subunit inactivated influenza vaccine. Each CDR3 protein gets one entry after TCRdb re-called the RT-PCR reads with MiXCR. The sample yields approximately 700,000 distinct CDR3 sequences, approximately 13% seen once. The sequencing here drew on PBMCs from blood, taken around two weeks before vaccination. These receptors all stem from a man aged 50-59 years who received an inactivated influenza vaccine. Each CDR3 is given with its conserved first and last residue.

TRBV19	TRBJ2-1	CASSVDRGWDEQFF
TRBV20-1	TRBJ2-4	CSAKSYRELAKNIQYF
TRBV5-1	TRBJ2-1	CASSPTSGTANEQFF
TRBV11-2	TRBJ2-2	CASSRALGGKNTGELFF
TRBV7-2	TRBJ2-7	CASSLVSGEHEQYF
TRBV29-1	TRBJ2-3	CSADTATSTDTQYF
TRBV20-1	TRBJ1-5	CSAKMDLNQPQHF
TRBV12-3/TRBV12-4	TRBJ1-5	CASSLGGYQPQNF
TRBV6-2/TRBV6-3	TRBJ1-1	CASSPRVAAEAFF
TRBV11-2	TRBJ2-1	CASGPGSGGNEQFF
TRBV10-3	TRBJ2-1	CAISDWDYNEQFF
TRBV18	TRBJ2-4	CASSLAGGTAKNIQYF
TRBV3-1	TRBJ2-7	CASSQAGLTYEQYF
TRBV2	TRBJ2-1	CASRGTGMSYNEQFF
TRBV4-1	TRBJ2-5	CASSQIVAGLSVGVQYF
TRBV29-1	TRBJ2-2	CSVEGLAGANTGELFF
TRBV29-1	TRBJ2-7	CSVARGSLDEQYF
TRBV10-3	TRBJ2-7	CAIAQGGSEQYF